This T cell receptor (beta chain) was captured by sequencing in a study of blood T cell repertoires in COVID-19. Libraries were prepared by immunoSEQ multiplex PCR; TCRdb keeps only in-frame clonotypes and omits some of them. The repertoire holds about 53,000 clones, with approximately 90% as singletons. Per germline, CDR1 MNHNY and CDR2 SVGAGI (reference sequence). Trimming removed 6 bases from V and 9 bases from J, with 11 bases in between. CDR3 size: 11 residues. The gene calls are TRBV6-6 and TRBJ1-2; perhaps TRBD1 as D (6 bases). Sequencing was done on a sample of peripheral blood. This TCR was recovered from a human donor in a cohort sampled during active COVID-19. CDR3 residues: CASRGGGRYTF. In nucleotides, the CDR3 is TGTGCCAGCAGAGGGGGGGGGCGCTACACCTTC.